This TCR beta chain was identified during a study of T cell responses to AZD1222 COVID-19 vaccine. Notes on this clone: The target antigen is unknown.

The protocol was immunoSEQ multiplex PCR, while the TCRdb copy is restricted to in-frame clones and leaves out a portion. The sample lists around 130,000 clones, roughly 87% occurring once. V was clipped by 4 bases and J by 0 bases, with 11 bases between them. Germline assignment: CDR1 LGHDT and CDR2 YNNKEL (reference sequence). The length of the CDR3 is 15 residues. Study-level findings and limits: Most donors were white British and more were female, and clonal diversity was possibly underestimated. Repertoire samples came only from after the peak T cell response.

Sequencing was performed on peripheral blood, taken 28 days after the second AZD1222 dose. The TCR was taken from an adult who received the AZD1222 COVID-19 vaccine. The V and J genes are TRBV3-1 (or the pseudogene TRBV3-2) and TRBJ2-3; maybe TRBD1 (6 bases). The CDR3: CASSLVGASTDTQYF. CDR3 nucleotides: TGTGCCAGCAGCCTCGTGGGGGCCAGCACAGATACGCAGTATTTT.